The 19 T cell receptor beta chains reported below all come from one sample, sequenced in a study of T cells after yellow fever vaccination. MiXCR, run by TCRdb on the 5' RACE reads, gives a single entry per CDR3 protein. The table includes roughly 350,000 distinct CDR3 sequences, 4.1% detected once. Sequencing used PBMCs, obtained 5 days after the yellow fever booster vaccination. All receptors come from a man aged 18 to 35 who received the YFV17D yellow fever vaccine.

The rearrangement links TRBV29-1 to TRBJ1-2; D unresolved. The CDR3 is 14 residues long. The germline V and J ends were trimmed by 2 bases and 7 bases, with 17 bases remaining between them. The germline V gene encodes CDR1 SQVTM and CDR2 ANQGSEA. CDR3 region: CSVEQGGLVPGYTF. CDR3 in DNA: TGCAGCGTTGAACAAGGAGGCCTCGTCCCTGGCTACACCTTC. Based on the CDR3 plus reference TRBV29-1 and TRBJ1-2, the full variable domain is SAVISQKPSRDICQRGTSLTIQCQVDSQVTMMFWYRQQPGQSLTLIATANQGSEATYESGFVIDKFPISRPNLTFSTLTVSNMSPEDSSIYLCSVEQGGLVPGYTFGSGTRLTVV.

This clonotype has ten or more counts. This chain connects TRBV7-2 to TRBJ2-7, with 8 bases fitting TRBD2. Germline V gene sequence: CDR1 SGHTA, CDR2 FQGNSA. V was clipped by 1 base and J by 7 bases; unmatched bases: 9. The CDR3 spans 15 residues. The CDR3 sequence: CASSLGGGTSGEQYF. The CDR3 DNA reads as TGTGCCAGCAGCTTAGGCGGGGGGACTTCGGGGGAGCAGTACTTC.

This clonotype was seen more than once but under ten times. This rearrangement joins TRBV7-9 to TRBJ2-7; the match to TRBD1 covers 7 bases. The CDR3 extends over 14 amino acids. Trimming took 1 base from V and 6 from J; bases not matched to a gene: 6. Germline-derived CDR1 and CDR2 are SEHNR and FQNEAQ (reference sequence). CDR3 region: CASSLEGARSEQYV. DNA for the CDR3: TGTGCCAGCAGCTTAGAGGGGGCGCGCAGCGAGCAGTACGTC.

This clonotype has ten or more counts. The chain couples TRBV5-1 to TRBJ2-1, with TRBD1 identical over 8 bases. The CDR3 extends over 14 amino acids. The V gene's germline CDR1 is SGHRS and CDR2 YFSETQ. The J segment lost 4 bases and the V segment lost 7 bases, leaving 7 bases of the junction unmatched. CDR3 nucleotides: TGCGCCAGCGAGCAGGGGGCCGGATACAATGAGCAGTTCTTC. As protein: CASEQGAGYNEQFF.

This clonotype has just a few counts. The CDR3 loop is CSVELAVLAKNIQYF. The CDR3 nucleotides are TGCAGCGTTGAGTTGGCGGTTCTAGCCAAAAACATTCAGTACTTC. The V gene is TRBV29-1, the J gene TRBJ2-4; D gene ambiguous. The CDR3 contains 15 residues. The V gene's germline CDR1 is SQVTM and CDR2 ANQGSEA. Trimming took 3 bases from V and 0 from J, leaving 12 bases between them.

V is TRBV6-5 and J is TRBJ2-4; no clear D. CDR1 is MNHEY, CDR2 SVGAGI, per germline. The CDR3 has 15 residues. V was trimmed by 2 bases and J by 2 bases, leaving 10 bases between them. This chain's CDR3 is CASSYRARTKNIQYF. DNA of the CDR3: TGTGCCAGCAGTTACAGGGCTAGAACCAAAAACATTCAGTACTTC.

This clonotype was seen at least ten times. The rearrangement uses TRBV6-6 and TRBJ2-3, with 10 bases matching TRBD2. The CDR3 has 18 amino acids. Germline V gene sequence: CDR1 MNHNY, CDR2 SVGAGI (reference sequence). Trimming at V came to 8 bases and at J to 2 bases, leaving 16 bases not matched to a gene. CDR3: CASLTGSGGIGSTDTQYF. The CDR3 region has the DNA TGTGCCAGCCTCACGGGTAGCGGGGGGATAGGGTCCACAGATACGCAGTATTTT.

This clonotype was counted only a few times. J is TRBJ2-4 and V is TRBV20-1, with 10 bases aligning to TRBD1. The length of the CDR3 is 14 residues. The trim removed 6 bases at V and 7 bases at J, leaving 9 bases unmatched. Germline lookup yields CDR1 DFQATT and CDR2 SNEGSKA (reference sequence). CDR3 in amino acids: CSAQAGTGDNIQYF. The CDR3 DNA sequence: TGCAGTGCCCAAGCCGGGACAGGGGATAACATTCAGTACTTC.

In this sample, this clonotype turned up a few times. A much more abundant neighbour one base away suggests this may be a read error. This chain connects TRBV7-3 to TRBJ2-5, with a tentative D call TRBD1 (6 bases). The CDR3 is 13 amino acids. V was cut by 5 bases and J by 5 bases, with 12 bases left in between. Germline CDR1 SGHTA, CDR2 FQGTGA. In nucleotides, the CDR3 is TGTGCCAGCAGCCCCGAGGGGGTTGAGACCCAGTACTTC. This sequence encodes CASSPEGVETQYF. The complete variable domain, with remaining parts taken from reference TRBV7-3 and TRBJ2-5, reads GAGVSQTPSNKVTEKGKYVELRCDPISGHTALYWYRQSLGQGPEFLIYFQGTGAADDSGLPNDRFFAVRPEGSVSTLKIQRTERGDSAVYLCASSPEGVETQYFGPGTRLLVL.

In this sample, this clonotype turned up a few times. The chain combines TRBV25-1 with TRBJ1-1; a weak D match, TRBD1 (5 bases). The germline gives CDR1 MGHDK, CDR2 SYGVNS. The CDR3 consists of 13 residues. The V end lost 1 base, the J end lost 8 bases, and 11 bases lay between the germline ends. The CDR3 reads CASSEFQRDEAFF. The DNA of the CDR3 is TGTGCCAGCAGTGAATTCCAGCGGGACGAAGCTTTCTTT.

The table lists this clonotype with a few counts. This chain uses TRBV3-1 with TRBJ1-5; D possibly corresponds to TRBD1 (5 bases). Germline values: CDR1 LGHDT, CDR2 YNNKEL (reference sequence). The V end lost 1 base, the J end lost 7 bases, and 20 bases lay between the germline ends. CDR3 length: 17 amino acids. CDR3: CASSQGYGGASTQPQHF. CDR3 nucleotides: TGTGCCAGCAGCCAAGGATATGGCGGGGCCTCAACCCAGCCCCAGCATTTT.

This clonotype was picked up a small number of times. CDR3 nucleotide sequence: TGTGCCAGCAGTCCCCCCGGGCGAAAACTGTTTTTT. This sequence encodes CASSPPGRKLFF. The J gene is TRBJ1-4, the V gene TRBV27, with D unresolved. Germline CDR1 MNHEY, CDR2 SMNVEV (reference sequence). The CDR3 has 12 amino acids. V was shortened by 5 bases and J by 10 bases, with 11 bases between the two germline ends.

There are many counts of this clonotype. This sequence joins TRBV14 and TRBJ1-2; tentatively, D is TRBD1 (5 bases). Germline-derived CDR1 and CDR2 are SGHDN and FVKESK. The CDR3 has 12 residues. With 4 bases removed from V and 2 bases from J, the gap between germline ends came to 5 bases. CDR3 coding DNA: TGTGCCAGCAGCCCAGGGAACTATGGCTACACCTTC. Its translation: CASSPGNYGYTF.

This clonotype showed up just a few times. This rearrangement joins TRBV18 to TRBJ2-7; 7 bases line up with TRBD1. This CDR3 has 14 amino acids. J gave up 7 bases and V 3 bases, and 9 bases lay outside the gene matches. Germline V gene sequence: CDR1 KGHSH, CDR2 LQKENI. CDR3 protein: CASSPTTGRLEQYF. Here the CDR3 DNA reads TGTGCCAGCTCACCCACGACAGGGAGATTAGAGCAGTACTTC.

This clonotype appeared a few times. The chain joins TRBV7-2 to TRBJ2-1, with 7 bases aligning to TRBD1. This CDR3 has 16 amino acids. Trimming cost V 1 base and J 4 bases; bases outside gene matches: 7. Germline-derived CDR1 and CDR2 are SGHTA and FQGNSA. CDR3 coding DNA: TGTGCCAGCAGCTTAGAGGCGGCAGGGGGATACAATGAGCAGTTCTTC. This codes for CASSLEAAGGYNEQFF.

The gene calls are TRBV6-2 or TRBV6-3 and TRBJ2-7; 8 nucleotides line up with TRBD1. The germline CDR1 and CDR2 sequences are MNHEY and SVGEGT. The CDR3 is 13 amino acids. V was pared by 8 bases and J by 5 bases, with 8 bases of the junction left unmatched. CDR3: CASLRQGRNEQYF. The CDR3 nucleotides are TGTGCCAGCTTACGACAGGGGCGCAACGAGCAGTACTTC.

This clonotype occurred many times. The V gene is TRBV25-1, the J gene TRBJ1-1, with unresolved D. CDR3 length equals 12 residues. V lost 3 bases and J lost 1, with 3 bases in between. CDR1 and CDR2 (germline): MGHDK, SYGVNS. Here the CDR3 DNA reads TGTGCCAGCAGTGAGCCGAACACTGAAGCTTTCTTT. This gives the protein CASSEPNTEAFF.

This clonotype turned up a few times. At one end, the junction sequence differs from germline, possibly due to a read error. The genes are TRBV20-1 and TRBJ1-2; D gene ambiguous. CDR1 is DFQATT, CDR2 SNEGSKA, per germline (reference sequence). This CDR3 has 10 residues. In DNA, the CDR3 is TGCAGTGCCAGTGAGACCTCTCGGCCCTTC. Protein product: CSASETSRPF.

The genes are TRBV18 and TRBJ1-5; D not certain. The ends were cut back, 3 bases at V and 6 bases at J, with 18 bases in the middle. CDR1 and CDR2 (germline): KGHSH, LQKENI. The CDR3 covers 16 residues. For the CDR3, the DNA is TGTGCCAGCTCACCGATTTTGGGGAGTGAGAGTCAGCCCCAGCATTTT. Translation: CASSPILGSESQPQHF.